The source of this T cell receptor beta chain is a study of blood T cell repertoires in COVID-19. Whole-study context: Italy, Spain and the United States were the sources of the convalescent and acute COVID-19 samples. PBMCs, B-cell-depleted T cells, or T cells provided the cDNA or gDNA that made up the material.

CDR1 is SGHRS and CDR2 is YFSETQ in the germline V gene. The CDR3 consists of 17 residues. V was pared by 3 bases and J by 2 bases, with 3 bases of the junction left unmatched. Original analysis: Amplification of reference gene primers provided the estimated nucleated cell counts. TCRdb keeps only in-frame clones here, not all; method: immunoSEQ multiplex PCR. That table gives V, J and clone size, and the DNA gave D and trimming. The sample records fewer than 20,000 clones, approximately 80% being singletons. The chain carries TRBV5-1 and TRBJ2-6, with 12 nucleotides matching TRBD1. This clonotype was sampled from a woman aged 70-85 years with active COVID-19. The sequenced sample was peripheral blood. For the CDR3, the DNA is TGCGCCAGCAGCTCGGGACAGGGGGCGCCTGGGGCCAACGTCCTGACTTTC. Protein: CASSSGQGAPGANVLTF.